These 32 T cell receptor beta chains were sequenced from one sample in a study of molecular identifiers for immune sequencing clone quantification. TCRdb passed the PCR reads through MiXCR, listing each CDR3 protein once. The data contain some 650,000 distinct CDR3 sequences, 15% to 20% of them singletons. What was sequenced was naive CD8+ T cells from blood, with Jurkat cell RNA spiked in. Subset here: FACS-sorted CD8+CD4-CCR7+CD45RA+ naive T cells. The receptor source for this set is a human donor in good health. Some libraries in this study had Jurkat cell RNA spiked in.

Comments on this clonotype: A read error may be the cause here, since a much bigger clone is one base away. J is TRBJ2-1 and V is TRBV7-9; D ambiguous. CDR1 and CDR2 from the germline V gene are SEHNR and FQNEAQ (reference sequence). Deletions cut 3 bases from V and 3 bases from J, with 9 bases between. This CDR3 has 14 residues. The CDR3 region is CASSLTLDYNEQFF. The CDR3 coding sequence is TGTGCCAGCAGCTTGACACTCGACTACAATGAGCAGTTCTTC.

This clonotype was recorded many times. The chain couples TRBV14 to TRBJ1-1, with D perhaps matching TRBD1 (5 bases). V lost 1 base to trimming and J lost 0 bases, with 12 bases between them. This CDR3 contains 16 residues. Germline V gene lookup returns CDR1 SGHDN and CDR2 FVKESK. CDR3 nucleotide sequence: TGTGCCAGCAGCCAAGGGACCGACAGCATGAACACTGAAGCTTTCTTT. Its translation is CASSQGTDSMNTEAFF.

This clonotype was seen ten or more times. V gene TRBV13 combines with J gene TRBJ2-3; D possibly corresponds to TRBD1 (5 bases). CDR1 is PRHDT and CDR2 is FYEKMQ in the germline V gene (reference sequence). The CDR3 spans 14 residues. V lost 2 bases and J 6 bases, leaving 12 bases between the germline ends. The DNA of the CDR3 is TGTGCCAGCAGCTTATCGGCAGGGTTGGATACGCAGTATTTT. Translating gives CASSLSAGLDTQYF.

This clonotype was detected many times. The rearrangement links TRBV4-3 to TRBJ2-7; D not resolved. This CDR3 comprises 14 residues. Germline assignment: CDR1 LGHNA and CDR2 YSLEER. Trimming removed 4 bases at V and 4 bases at J, with 14 bases between. The CDR3 loop is CASSPTPDPYEQYF. DNA of the CDR3: TGCGCCAGCAGCCCCACACCGGACCCATACGAGCAGTACTTC.

A note on this clonotype: This clone may be a read error of a much larger clone one base away. The genes are TRBV19 and TRBJ1-5, with unresolved D. This CDR3 has 15 residues. Trimming took off 2 bases at V and 1 base at J, with 9 bases between the two ends. Germline CDR1 LNHDA, CDR2 SQIVND (reference sequence). The CDR3 is CASSILGGSNQPQHF. The CDR3 coding sequence is TGTGCCAGTAGTATACTTGGTGGCAGCAATCAGCCCCAGCATTTT.

Details on this clonotype: The germline gene is not matched at one end of the junction; a read error may be the cause. The chain combines TRBV27 with TRBJ2-1, with 7 bases aligning to TRBD2. CDR1 is MNHEY, CDR2 SMNVEV, per germline (reference sequence). The CDR3 length is 12 residues. This chain's CDR3 is CASSGMGGEQLF. The CDR3 nucleotides read TGTGCCAGCAGTGGCATGGGAGGGGAGCAGCTCTTC.

This clonotype was observed at least ten times. The chain joins TRBV19 to TRBJ1-5; D ambiguous. Germline V gene sequence: CDR1 LNHDA, CDR2 SQIVND (reference sequence). CDR3 length: 13 amino acids. V gave up 2 bases and J gave up 8 bases, with 10 bases separating them. The CDR3 spells CASSIPRLEPQHF. The CDR3 coding sequence is TGTGCCAGTAGTATACCCAGATTGGAGCCCCAGCATTTT.

Comment on this clonotype: A read error may be the cause here, since a much bigger clone is one base away. The rearrangement links TRBV28 to TRBJ1-5; D gene ambiguous. The CDR3 extends over 14 amino acids. Trimming removed 6 bases at V and 0 bases at J, with 9 bases between. Looked up from germline, CDR1 is MDHEN and CDR2 is SYDVKM. The CDR3 DNA sequence: TGTGCCAGCAGCCCAAAGAATAGCAATCAGCCCCAGCATTTT. This translates into CASSPKNSNQPQHF.

J is TRBJ2-1 and V is TRBV9; 15 bases fit TRBD2. Unmatched junction bases numbered 10, after V lost 4 bases and J lost 8 bases. The CDR3 runs to 17 residues. CDR1 and CDR2 (germline): SGDLS, YYNGEE. CDR3 region: CASSWGGLAGGWDEQFF. For the CDR3, the DNA is TGTGCCAGCAGCTGGGGGGGACTAGCGGGGGGTTGGGATGAGCAGTTCTTC.

This clonotype was detected ten times or more. V and J are TRBV7-6 and TRBJ1-1; D remains unclear. The germline gives CDR1 SGHVS, CDR2 FNYEAQ. V was clipped by 3 bases and J by 6 bases, with 8 bases between them. The CDR3 is 12 amino acids. In nucleotides, the CDR3 is TGTGCCAGCAGCTTCGCTAATTCTGAAGCTTTCTTT. Translation gives CASSFANSEAFF.

This clonotype was counted a single time. This could be a read error, since a much larger clone is one nucleotide away. The rearrangement links TRBV19 to TRBJ2-3, with TRBD1 as a possible D gene (6 bases). Germline CDR1 LNHDA, CDR2 SQIVND (reference sequence). This CDR3 spans 16 amino acids. CDR3 protein: CASSIEGPGRTDTQCF. DNA of the CDR3: TGTGCCAGTAGTATAGAAGGTCCAGGACGGACAGATACGCAGTGTTTT.

As for this clonotype: A much more abundant neighbour one base away suggests this may be a read error. The J gene is TRBJ2-1, the V gene TRBV7-9; 11 nucleotides align to TRBD1. This CDR3 is 15 amino acids long. Germline CDR1 and CDR2: SEHNR and FQNEAQ (reference sequence). Here the CDR3 reads CASGLGQGADNEQFF. DNA for the CDR3: TGTGCCAGCGGCTTAGGACAGGGGGCAGACAATGAGCAGTTCTTC.

This clonotype occurred many times. The chain employs TRBV29-1 and TRBJ1-3; no definite D call. V was shortened by 2 bases and J by 0 bases, with 14 bases between the two germline ends. Per the germline V gene, CDR1 is SQVTM and CDR2 is ANQGSEA. The CDR3 runs to 16 residues. The CDR3 sequence is CSVEQDWTDSGNTIYF. Here the CDR3 DNA reads TGCAGCGTTGAACAGGACTGGACTGACTCTGGAAACACCATATATTTT.

The J gene is TRBJ1-2, the V gene TRBV30; D uncertain. The V gene's germline CDR1 is GTSNPN and CDR2 SVGIG (reference sequence). The CDR3 length is 14 residues. V was cut by 5 bases and J by 8 bases, with 21 bases left in between. CDR3 DNA sequence: TGTGCCTGGGGCCCCGTTGGGCCTGATTTCGGCTACACCTTC. This gives the protein CAWGPVGPDFGYTF.

This clonotype was seen repeatedly, ten times or more. This chain links TRBV5-1 with TRBJ1-1, with 9 bases matching TRBD1. The length of the CDR3 is 17 residues. Germline CDR1 is SGHRS and CDR2 is YFSETQ. With V trimmed by 2 bases and J by 6 bases, 14 bases remained unmatched. CDR3 loop: CASSLGSGQGKFAEAFF. In nucleotides, the CDR3 is TGCGCCAGCAGCTTAGGTTCTGGACAGGGGAAATTCGCTGAAGCTTTCTTT.

V gene TRBV10-3 combines with J gene TRBJ2-2; 9 bases agree with TRBD2. The CDR3 totals 18 residues. Germline values: CDR1 ENHRY, CDR2 SYGVKD. The V segment lost 0 bases and the J segment 2 bases; nucleotides outside the gene matches: 7. The CDR3 loop is CAISESWRLAENTGELFF. The CDR3 bases are TGTGCCATCAGTGAGTCATGGAGACTAGCGGAAAACACCGGGGAGCTGTTTTTT.

The rearrangement links TRBV7-9 to TRBJ2-7; TRBD1 matches at 7 bases. CDR3 size: 16 residues. Losses at the gene ends were 4 bases for V and 4 bases for J; bases not matched to a gene: 13. The germline gives CDR1 SEHNR, CDR2 FQNEAQ (reference sequence). In DNA, the CDR3 is TGTGCCAGCAGCTCGTCGACAGGGCAAAGGGCTTACGAGCAGTACTTC. Amino acids: CASSSSTGQRAYEQYF.

Many counts were recorded for this clonotype. The chain carries TRBV2 and TRBJ2-3; tentative D call: TRBD1 (5 bases). This CDR3 region has 17 residues. Germline CDR1 and CDR2: SNHLY and FYNNEI. V dropped 1 base and J dropped 2 bases, with 16 bases sitting between them. In nucleotides, the CDR3 is TGTGCCAGCAGTGAAGGCGACAGAGAAATGTTCACAGATACGCAGTATTTT. Amino acid sequence: CASSEGDREMFTDTQYF. Based on the CDR3 plus reference TRBV2 and TRBJ2-3, the full variable domain is EPEVTQTPSHQVTQMGQEVILRCVPISNHLYFYWYRQILGQKVEFLVSFYNNEISEKSEIFDDQFSVERPDGSNFTLKIRSTKLEDSAMYFCASSEGDREMFTDTQYFGPGTRLTVL.

The genes are TRBV7-9 and TRBJ2-7, with 9 positions matching TRBD1. Looked up from germline, CDR1 is SEHNR and CDR2 is FQNEAQ (reference sequence). The CDR3 contains 15 residues. V shed 4 bases and J 5 bases; nucleotides not matched to a gene: 9. For the CDR3, the DNA is TGTGCCAGCAGCTCACCGGGACAGGGATGGCACGAGCAGTACTTC. Translating it yields CASSSPGQGWHEQYF. The complete variable domain, with remaining parts taken from reference TRBV7-9 and TRBJ2-7, reads DTGVSQNPRHKITKRGQNVTFRCDPISEHNRLYWYRQTLGQGPEFLTYFQNEAQLEKSRLLSDRFSAERPKGSFSTLEIQRTEQGDSAMYLCASSSPGQGWHEQYFGPGTRLTVT.

The chain joins TRBV20-1 to TRBJ2-3; 13 bases agree with TRBD2. The CDR3 loop spans 19 amino acids. The germline V gene has CDR1 DFQATT and CDR2 SNEGSKA (reference sequence). V lost 5 bases, J lost 1 base, and 15 bases stayed unmatched. In nucleotides, the CDR3 is TGCAGTGCTCCCCGAGTCAGACTAGCGGGGGGCATTGGCACAGATACGCAGTATTTT. Translated, it gives CSAPRVRLAGGIGTDTQYF.

With regard to this clonotype: One end of the junction does not line up with germline, which may come from a read error. The J gene is TRBJ2-2, the V gene TRBV7-9; 7 nucleotides agree with TRBD1. CDR3 length: 18 residues. Looked up from germline, CDR1 is SEHNR and CDR2 is FQNEAQ (reference sequence). In nucleotides, the CDR3 is TGTGCCAGCAGCTCCACTGCGCCGAGGGGGCCACACACCGGGGAGCTGCTTTTT. Translation: CASSSTAPRGPHTGELLF.

In the case of this clonotype: This may stem from a read error, because a much larger clone lies one nucleotide away. The chain has TRBV7-2 and TRBJ2-3; 14 bases map to TRBD2. This CDR3 contains 16 residues. Germline V gene data show CDR1 as SGHTA and CDR2 as FQGNSA. The CDR3 loop is CAGSNGLAGGPDTQYF. CDR3 nucleotide sequence: TGTGCCGGCAGCAACGGACTAGCGGGAGGTCCAGATACGCAGTATTTT.

There are a few counts of this clonotype. One junction end does not reproduce the germline sequence, and a read error may be involved. This sequence joins TRBV27 and TRBJ2-5, with D hard to call. This CDR3 spans 16 amino acids. In germline, CDR1 is MNHEY, CDR2 SMNVEV (reference sequence). The CDR3 nucleotides read TGTGCCAGCAATACCGGCTTAGGTCACCCTCAAGAGGCCCAGTACTTC. Protein: CASNTGLGHPQEAQYF.

Only a few counts were recorded for this clonotype. The chain's CDR3 is CASRGQEVYEQYF. The CDR3 DNA sequence: TGTGCCAGCAGAGGACAGGAAGTCTACGAGCAGTACTTC. The chain links TRBV2 to TRBJ2-7, with 7 bases that match TRBD1. The ends lost 6 bases at V and 3 bases at J; junction bases unmatched: 5. The CDR3 contains 13 residues. Germline CDR1 SNHLY, CDR2 FYNNEI.

This clonotype was counted only a few times. The V gene is TRBV20-1, the J gene TRBJ2-1; D uncertain. The V end lost 0 bases, the J end lost 1 base, and 7 bases lay between the germline ends. The CDR3 runs to 14 residues. Germline V gene sequence: CDR1 DFQATT, CDR2 SNEGSKA (reference sequence). The chain's CDR3 is CSAREVKSYNEQFF. CDR3 in DNA: TGCAGTGCTAGAGAGGTGAAATCCTACAATGAGCAGTTCTTC.

A remark on this clonotype: Possible read error: a much larger clone is one base away. The CDR3 DNA is TGTGCCAGCAGCCAAGATCATCTGGGTGAAGCTTTCTTT. Amino acids: CASSQDHLGEAFF. This chain links TRBV4-2 with TRBJ1-1; unclear D gene. The germline V and J ends were trimmed by 0 bases and 7 bases, with 9 bases remaining between them. Germline V gene lookup returns CDR1 LGHNA and CDR2 YNFKEQ. The CDR3 consists of 13 residues.

This clonotype has a count of ten or more. The chain employs TRBV4-3 and TRBJ2-4; TRBD2 matches 10 bases. CDR1 and CDR2 from the germline V gene are LGHNA and YSLEER. The junction had 10 bases not matched to a gene; V was cut back by 3 bases and J by 5 bases. CDR3 length: 17 residues. CDR3 nucleotide sequence: TGCGCCAGCAGCCATCGATCAACTCTAGCGGGAGAAAACATTCAGTACTTC. Translating it yields CASSHRSTLAGENIQYF.

This clonotype was counted ten times or more. This chain connects TRBV29-1 to TRBJ2-7, with 8 positions matching TRBD1. The V segment lost 5 bases and the J segment 4 bases; nucleotides outside the gene matches: 4. This CDR3 has 12 amino acids. The V gene's germline CDR1 is SQVTM and CDR2 ANQGSEA. The CDR3 DNA reads TGCAGCGTTATCAGGGGGCGGTACGAGCAGTACTTC. Protein sequence: CSVIRGRYEQYF.

This clonotype was observed many times. The chain uses TRBV11-2 and TRBJ2-3; D uncertain. The germline CDR1 and CDR2 sequences are SGHAT and FQNNGV. The CDR3 is 13 amino acids. The V end lost 4 bases, the J end lost 6 bases, and 11 bases lay between the germline ends. CDR3 nucleotides: TGTGCCAGCAGCTCCCCATTGGCGGATACGCAGTATTTT. This sequence encodes CASSSPLADTQYF. The whole variable domain, filled in from reference TRBV11-2 and TRBJ2-3, reads EAGVAQSPRYKIIEKRQSVAFWCNPISGHATLYWYQQILGQGPKLLIQFQNNGVVDDSQLPKDRFSAERLKGVDSTLKIQPAKLEDSAVYLCASSSPLADTQYFGPGTRLTVL.

On this clonotype: With a much larger clone just one base away, this may be a read error. The CDR3 reads CASSSAGTAFFYGYTF. CDR3 nucleotide sequence: TGTGCCAGCAGTTCCGCCGGGACGGCATTCTTCTATGGCTACACCTTC. This sequence joins TRBV12-3 or TRBV12-4 and TRBJ1-2; maybe TRBD1 (5 bases). Trimming left V 4 bases short and J 4 bases short, with 19 bases between. The CDR3 length is 16 residues.

Regarding this clonotype: This may stem from a read error, because a much larger clone lies one nucleotide away. J is TRBJ1-2 and V is TRBV4-1; D is uncertain. The germline CDR1 and CDR2 sequences are MGHRA and YSYEKL. This CDR3 comprises 16 residues. The CDR3 is CASSQDSGGTNYGCTF. CDR3 nucleotide sequence: TGCGCCAGCAGCCAAGATTCGGGCGGAACTAACTATGGCTGCACCTTC.

This clonotype was recorded many times. The CDR3 is CASSQATTDTQYF. As DNA, the CDR3 is TGCGCCAGCAGCCAAGCGACGACAGATACGCAGTATTTT. The chain couples TRBV4-3 to TRBJ2-3; D unclear. There are 13 residues in the CDR3. Germline CDR1 reads LGHNA; CDR2 reads YSLEER. The V end lost 1 base, the J end lost 3 bases, and 5 bases lay between the germline ends.